What follows is one T cell receptor beta chain and its context. Antigen unknown. This record comes from a study of OX40 agonist ivuxolimab in advanced cancers. Study overall: Hepatocellular carcinoma, melanoma, renal cell or head and neck cancer occurred in dose-escalation patients. The eligibility criteria allowed prior anti-PD-1, anti-PD-L1 or anti-CTLA-4 therapy, and 30% to 40% had some. Study-wide results and limits: Certain nonresponders additionally had low normalized T-cell clonal expansion. CD8+ T cells were the subset that, on average, had more expanded clones than CD4+.

This CDR3 is built from 15 residues. V lost 4 bases and J 2 bases, leaving 12 bases between the germline ends. Germline V gene lookup returns CDR1 SNHLY and CDR2 FYNNEI. Produced via immunoSEQ multiplex PCR; TCRdb's table is partial and in-frame only. The data hold 100,000 or so clones, with about nine tenths observed a single time. The TCR was taken from an adult with an advanced solid tumor such as melanoma, head and neck, liver or kidney cancer. V and J are TRBV2 and TRBJ2-1, with D perhaps TRBD2 (5 bases). The specimen comprised CD4+ or CD8+ T cells sorted from blood, sampled in a trial of the OX40 agonist ivuxolimab. CDR3 DNA sequence: TGTGCCAGCAGTGTTTCGGGGTCCGCCTACAATGAGCAGTTCTTC. This codes for CASSVSGSAYNEQFF.